The 8 T cell receptor beta chains below all came from one sample that was sequenced in a study of control samples from healthy donors and cancer patients. Sequencing used immunoSEQ multiplex PCR; TCRdb keeps in-frame clones, though not all of them. The data hold about 70,000 clones, with 94% observed a single time. Sequenced: blood. These TCRs come from a woman younger than 45 in good health.

The genes are TRBV30 and TRBJ1-6, with D maybe TRBD1 (5 bases). Germline assignment: CDR1 GTSNPN and CDR2 SVGIG (reference sequence). The CDR3 extends over 13 amino acids. The germline V and J ends were trimmed by 2 bases and 6 bases, with 8 bases remaining between them. CDR3 residues: CAWSPGRNSPLHF. The CDR3 DNA reads as TGTGCCTGGAGTCCAGGGCGTAATTCACCCCTCCACTTT.

The chain is built from TRBV19 and TRBJ1-1; unclear D gene. Per the germline V gene, CDR1 is LNHDA and CDR2 is SQIVND (reference sequence). V gave up 3 bases and J gave up 5 bases, with 10 bases separating them. The CDR3 is made up of 13 amino acids. CDR3 loop: CASSMGLGTEAFF. CDR3 DNA sequence: TGTGCCAGTAGTATGGGCCTTGGGACTGAAGCTTTCTTT.

V usage is TRBV5-6 and J usage is TRBJ2-7; TRBD2 is a possible D gene (5 bases). The CDR3 extends over 16 amino acids. The ends were cut back, 2 bases at V and 0 bases at J, with 15 bases in the middle. The germline CDR1 and CDR2 sequences are SGHDT and YYEEEE. The CDR3 loop is CASSFASGILSYEQYF. The CDR3 DNA sequence: TGTGCCAGCAGCTTCGCTTCGGGGATACTCTCCTACGAGCAGTACTTC.

V gene TRBV5-8 combines with J gene TRBJ1-1, with 10 bases identical to TRBD1. Germline CDR1 and CDR2: SGHTS and YDEGEE. V shed 3 bases, J shed 3 bases, and the junction held 8 bases outside the gene matches. The CDR3 has 16 residues. The CDR3 sequence is CASSSGTGVEYTEAFF. The CDR3 bases are TGTGCCAGCAGCTCCGGGACAGGGGTCGAGTACACTGAAGCTTTCTTT.

The chain carries TRBV21-1 and TRBJ1-3; TRBD1, the D gene given by the table, was not confirmed from the DNA. TRBV21-1 is a pseudogene locus. The CDR3 is 16 amino acids. The CDR3 loop reads CASSTRTGSSGNTIYF. CDR3 DNA: TGTGCCAGCAGCACAAGGACAGGGAGCTCTGGAAACACCATATATTTT.

The genes are TRBV19 and TRBJ1-2; tentatively, D is TRBD1 (5 bases). The V and J ends lost 8 bases and 4 bases respectively, with 14 bases between them. The CDR3 has 13 amino acids. Germline CDR1 is LNHDA and CDR2 is SQIVND (reference sequence). CDR3 bases: TGTGCCAGTGGGGGAGGTTTTGCCTATGGCTACACCTTC. It codes for CASGGGFAYGYTF.

V is TRBV5-1 and J is TRBJ1-4; no clear D gene. With 0 bases removed from V and 7 bases from J, the gap between germline ends came to 10 bases. The V gene's germline CDR1 is SGHRS and CDR2 YFSETQ. There are 14 residues in the CDR3. The CDR3 bases are TGCGCCAGCAGCTTGGGGACTGAAGGTGAAAAACTGTTTTTT. This codes for CASSLGTEGEKLFF.

The chain is built from TRBV2 and TRBJ1-2; D is perhaps TRBD1 (5 bases). CDR1 is SNHLY, CDR2 FYNNEI, per germline. The CDR3 spans 14 residues. Between the trimmed V and J ends, which lost 6 bases and 4 bases, there was a span of 15 bases. The CDR3 DNA reads as TGTGCCAGCAGGGGTGACGACAGTGGCTATGGCTACACCTTC. Protein sequence: CASRGDDSGYGYTF.